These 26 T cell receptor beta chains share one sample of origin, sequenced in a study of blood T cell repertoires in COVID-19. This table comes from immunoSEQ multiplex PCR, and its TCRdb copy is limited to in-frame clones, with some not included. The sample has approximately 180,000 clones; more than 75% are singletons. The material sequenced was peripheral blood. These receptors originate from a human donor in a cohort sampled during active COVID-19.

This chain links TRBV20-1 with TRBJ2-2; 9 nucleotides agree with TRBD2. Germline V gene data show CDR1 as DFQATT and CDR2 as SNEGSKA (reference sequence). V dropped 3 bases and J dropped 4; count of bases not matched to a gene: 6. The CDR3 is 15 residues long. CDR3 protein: CSASGLAGLTGELFF. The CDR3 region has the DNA TGCAGTGCTAGTGGCCTAGCGGGACTCACCGGGGAGCTGTTTTTT.

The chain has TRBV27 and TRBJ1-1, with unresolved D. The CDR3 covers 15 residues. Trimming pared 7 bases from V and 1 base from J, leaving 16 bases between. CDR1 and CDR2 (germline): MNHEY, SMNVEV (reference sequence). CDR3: CASIGVELGNTEAFF. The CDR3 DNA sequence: TGTGCCAGCATCGGGGTGGAGTTGGGGAACACTGAAGCTTTCTTT.

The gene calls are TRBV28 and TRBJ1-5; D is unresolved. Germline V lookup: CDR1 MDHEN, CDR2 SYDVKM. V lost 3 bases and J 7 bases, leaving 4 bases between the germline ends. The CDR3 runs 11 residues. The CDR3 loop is CASSFGQPQHF. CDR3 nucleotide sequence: TGTGCCAGCAGTTTCGGGCAGCCCCAGCATTTT.

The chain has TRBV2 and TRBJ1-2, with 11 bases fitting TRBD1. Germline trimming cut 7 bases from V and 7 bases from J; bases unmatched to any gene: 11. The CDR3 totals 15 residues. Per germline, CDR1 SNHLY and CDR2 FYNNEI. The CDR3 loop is CASTSSPGQGVGYTF. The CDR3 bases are TGTGCCAGCACCTCCTCGCCGGGACAGGGGGTTGGCTACACCTTC. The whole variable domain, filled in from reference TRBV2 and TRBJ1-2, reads EPEVTQTPSHQVTQMGQEVILRCVPISNHLYFYWYRQILGQKVEFLVSFYNNEISEKSEIFDDQFSVERPDGSNFTLKIRSTKLEDSAMYFCASTSSPGQGVGYTFGSGTRLTVV.

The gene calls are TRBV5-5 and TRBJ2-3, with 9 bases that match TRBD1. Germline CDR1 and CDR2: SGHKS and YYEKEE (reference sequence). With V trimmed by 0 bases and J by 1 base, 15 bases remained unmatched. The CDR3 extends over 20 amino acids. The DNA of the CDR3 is TGTGCCAGCAGCTTGGTTAACTACAGGGGGCGCAGGTTGGGCACAGATACGCAGTATTTT. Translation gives CASSLVNYRGRRLGTDTQYF.

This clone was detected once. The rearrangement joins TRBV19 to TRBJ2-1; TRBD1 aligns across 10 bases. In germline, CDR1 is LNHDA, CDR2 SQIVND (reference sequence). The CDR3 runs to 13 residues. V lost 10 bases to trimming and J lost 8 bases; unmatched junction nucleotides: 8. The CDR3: CATRRGTGDEQFF. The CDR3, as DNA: TGTGCCACCCGAAGGGGGACAGGGGATGAGCAGTTCTTC.

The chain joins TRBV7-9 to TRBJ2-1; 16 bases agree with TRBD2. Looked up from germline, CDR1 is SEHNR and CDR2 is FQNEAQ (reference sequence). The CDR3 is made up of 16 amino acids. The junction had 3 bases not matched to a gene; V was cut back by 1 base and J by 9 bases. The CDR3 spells CASSLVGTSGRVEQFF. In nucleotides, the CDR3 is TGTGCCAGCAGCTTAGTCGGGACTAGCGGGAGGGTTGAGCAGTTCTTC.

The CDR3 region has the DNA TGTGCCAGCACAATCGGGACTTCCGAGAACACTGAAGCTTTCTTT. This sequence encodes CASTIGTSENTEAFF. The gene calls are TRBV5-4 and TRBJ1-1; D possibly corresponds to TRBD1 (5 bases). This CDR3 region has 15 residues. Germline lookup yields CDR1 SGHNT and CDR2 YYREEE (reference sequence). Trimming left V 6 bases short and J 1 base short, with 16 bases between.

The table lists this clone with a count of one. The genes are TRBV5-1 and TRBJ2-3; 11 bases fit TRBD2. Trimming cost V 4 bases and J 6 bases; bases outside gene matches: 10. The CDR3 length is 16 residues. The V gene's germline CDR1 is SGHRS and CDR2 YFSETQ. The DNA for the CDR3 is TGCGCCAGCAGCAACATAGCGGGAGGGCCCTCCGATACGCAGTATTTT. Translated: CASSNIAGGPSDTQYF.

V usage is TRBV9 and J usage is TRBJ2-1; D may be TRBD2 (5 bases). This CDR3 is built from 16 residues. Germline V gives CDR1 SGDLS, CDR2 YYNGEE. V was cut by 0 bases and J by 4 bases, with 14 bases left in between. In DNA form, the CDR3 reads TGTGCCAGCAGCGTAGAACCCCGGGGTTCTTACAATGAGCAGTTCTTC. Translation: CASSVEPRGSYNEQFF.

The CDR3 DNA follows: TGTGCCAGCAGCCAGAACTTAGGACTTACCCCTAGGTATGAGCAGTTCTTC. Encoded protein: CASSQNLGLTPRYEQFF. This chain links TRBV7-9 with TRBJ2-1, with D possibly TRBD2 on 5 matching bases. The CDR3 loop spans 17 amino acids. Germline CDR1 SEHNR, CDR2 FQNEAQ (reference sequence). Trimming removed 5 bases from V and 8 bases from J, with 25 bases in between.

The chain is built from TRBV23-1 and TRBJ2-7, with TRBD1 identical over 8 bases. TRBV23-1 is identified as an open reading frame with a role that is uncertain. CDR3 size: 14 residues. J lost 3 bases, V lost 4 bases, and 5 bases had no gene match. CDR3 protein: CASSPDRGSYEQYF. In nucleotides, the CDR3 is TGCGCCAGCAGTCCCGACAGGGGTAGCTACGAGCAGTACTTC.

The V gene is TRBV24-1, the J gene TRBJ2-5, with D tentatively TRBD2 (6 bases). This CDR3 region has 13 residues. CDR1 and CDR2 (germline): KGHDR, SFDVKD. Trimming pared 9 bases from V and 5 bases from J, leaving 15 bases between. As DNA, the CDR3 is TGTGCCACCGCCCTTGCGGGGCGGGAGACCCAGTACTTC. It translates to CATALAGRETQYF.

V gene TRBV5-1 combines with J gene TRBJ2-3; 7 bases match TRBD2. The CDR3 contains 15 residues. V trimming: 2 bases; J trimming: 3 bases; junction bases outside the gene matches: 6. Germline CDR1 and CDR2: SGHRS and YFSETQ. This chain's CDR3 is CASSFTTSETDTQYF. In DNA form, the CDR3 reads TGCGCCAGCAGCTTTACTACTAGCGAAACAGATACGCAGTATTTT.

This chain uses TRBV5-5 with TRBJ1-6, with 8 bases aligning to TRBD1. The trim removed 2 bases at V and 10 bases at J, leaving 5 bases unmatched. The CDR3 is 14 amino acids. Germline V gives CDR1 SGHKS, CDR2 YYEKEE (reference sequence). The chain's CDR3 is CASSFYRGISPLHF. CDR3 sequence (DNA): TGTGCCAGCAGCTTTTACAGGGGGATATCACCCCTCCACTTT.

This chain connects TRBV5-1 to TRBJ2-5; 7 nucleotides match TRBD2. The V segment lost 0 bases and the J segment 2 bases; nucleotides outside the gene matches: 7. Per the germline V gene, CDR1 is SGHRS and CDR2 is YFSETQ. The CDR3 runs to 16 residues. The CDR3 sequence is CASSLGETSRQETQYF. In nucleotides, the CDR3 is TGCGCCAGCAGCTTGGGCGAGACTAGCAGGCAAGAGACCCAGTACTTC.

For the CDR3, the DNA is TGCGCCAGCAGCTCTAGCGGGCGATTGGGGGTCAGTGAGCAGTTCTTC. Protein: CASSSSGRLGVSEQFF. This chain joins TRBV5-1 and TRBJ2-1; TRBD2 matches at 8 bases. Trimming took 3 bases from V and 9 from J; bases not matched to a gene: 14. The V gene's germline CDR1 is SGHRS and CDR2 YFSETQ. The CDR3 contains 16 residues.

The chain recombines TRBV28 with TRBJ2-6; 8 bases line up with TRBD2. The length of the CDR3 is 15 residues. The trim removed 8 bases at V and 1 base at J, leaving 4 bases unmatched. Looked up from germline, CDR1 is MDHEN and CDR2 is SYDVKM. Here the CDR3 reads CASGGGRSGANVLTF. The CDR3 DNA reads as TGTGCCAGCGGGGGCGGGAGGTCTGGGGCCAACGTCCTGACTTTC. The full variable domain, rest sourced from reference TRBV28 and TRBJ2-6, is DVKVTQSSRYLVKRTGEKVFLECVQDMDHENMFWYRQDPGLGLRLIYFSYDVKMKEKGDIPEGYSVSREKKERFSLILESASTNQTSMYLCASGGGRSGANVLTFGAGSRLTVL.

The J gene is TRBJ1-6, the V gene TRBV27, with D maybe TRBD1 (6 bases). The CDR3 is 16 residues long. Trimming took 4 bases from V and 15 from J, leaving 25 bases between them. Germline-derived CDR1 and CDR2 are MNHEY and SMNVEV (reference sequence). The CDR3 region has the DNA TGTGCCAGCAGTTCATTACAGGGCCCGGGCTTCTTTCACCTCCACTTT. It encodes CASSSLQGPGFFHLHF.

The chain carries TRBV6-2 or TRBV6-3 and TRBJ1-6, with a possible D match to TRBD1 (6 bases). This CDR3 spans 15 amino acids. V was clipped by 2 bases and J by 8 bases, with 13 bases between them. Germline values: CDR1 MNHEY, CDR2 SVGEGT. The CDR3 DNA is TGTGCCAGCAGTTACGAGCAGGGGTGGGATTCACCCCTCCACTTT. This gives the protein CASSYEQGWDSPLHF.

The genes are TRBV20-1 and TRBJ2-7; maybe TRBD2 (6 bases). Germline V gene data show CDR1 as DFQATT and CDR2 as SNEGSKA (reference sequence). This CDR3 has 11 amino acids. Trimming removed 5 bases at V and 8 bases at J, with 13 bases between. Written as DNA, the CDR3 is TGCAGTGCTTCTCCCGGGGGTAAGCAGTACTTC. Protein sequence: CSASPGGKQYF.

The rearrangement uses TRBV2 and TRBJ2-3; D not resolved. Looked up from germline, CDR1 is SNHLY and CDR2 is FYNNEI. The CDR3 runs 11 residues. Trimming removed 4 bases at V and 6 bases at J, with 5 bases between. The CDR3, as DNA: TGTGCCAGCAGTGGCGGCGATACGCAGTATTTT. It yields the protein CASSGGDTQYF.

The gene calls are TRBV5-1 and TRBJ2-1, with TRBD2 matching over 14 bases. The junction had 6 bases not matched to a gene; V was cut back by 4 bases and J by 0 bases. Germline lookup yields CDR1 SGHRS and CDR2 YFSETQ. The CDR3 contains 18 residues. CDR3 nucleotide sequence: TGCGCCAGCAGCCTACGGACTAGCGGGGGGCTCTCCTACAATGAGCAGTTCTTC. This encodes CASSLRTSGGLSYNEQFF.

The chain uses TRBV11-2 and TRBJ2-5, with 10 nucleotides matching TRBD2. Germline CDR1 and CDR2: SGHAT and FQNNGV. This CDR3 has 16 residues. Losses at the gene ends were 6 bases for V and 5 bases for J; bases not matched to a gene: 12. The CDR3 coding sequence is TGTGCCAGCAGTGATCAACCGGGACTAGCGACCGAGACCCAGTACTTC. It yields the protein CASSDQPGLATETQYF.

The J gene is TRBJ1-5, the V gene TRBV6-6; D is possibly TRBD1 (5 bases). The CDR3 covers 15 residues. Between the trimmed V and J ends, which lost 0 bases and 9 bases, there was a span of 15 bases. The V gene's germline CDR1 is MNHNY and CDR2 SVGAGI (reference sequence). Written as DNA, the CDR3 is TGTGCCAGCAGTTACTCGGCAGGGTTGGGAAGGCCCCAGCATTTT. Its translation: CASSYSAGLGRPQHF.

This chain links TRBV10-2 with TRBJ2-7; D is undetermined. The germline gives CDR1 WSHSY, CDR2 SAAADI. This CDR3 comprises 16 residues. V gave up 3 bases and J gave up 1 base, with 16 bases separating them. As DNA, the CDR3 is TGCGCCAGCAGTGACACCTCACGGGTGATATCCTACGAGCAGTACTTC. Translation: CASSDTSRVISYEQYF.